This T cell receptor (beta chain) was profiled in a study of T cells after yellow fever vaccination. This clonotype was picked up many times. TCRdb re-called the 5' RACE reads through MiXCR, storing one row per CDR3 protein. The table has some 110,000 distinct CDR3 sequences, about 7% seen once. V was clipped by 4 bases and J by 4 bases, with 23 bases between them. CDR1 is MNHEY, CDR2 SVGAGI, per germline. The CDR3 contains 18 residues. The material sequenced was CD4+ T cells sorted from PBMCs, taken 10 days after the first yellow fever vaccination. This sequence joins TRBV6-5 and TRBJ1-5; the D gene is possibly TRBD1 (6 bases). This TCR was sampled from a man younger than 30 who received the YFV17D yellow fever vaccine. CDR3 in DNA: TGTGCCAGCAGTTCCATTGCAGGGGCGCTAGACGGGAATCAGCCCCAGCATTTT. Protein product: CASSSIAGALDGNQPQHF.